The entry below gives a single TCR beta chain sequence along with its context. Its antigen is unknown. Reverse transcription of all isolated RNA meant that expressed TCRB transcripts were sequenced. Clones were read by immunoSEQ multiplex PCR, and TCRdb kept only the in-frame ones, dropping some. Of about 290,000 clones listed, about 8.5% were seen once; the top ten hold approximately 0.99%. This record belongs to a study of beta chain features in type 1 diabetes. A heparinised blood draw that averaged around 100 mL was obtained once from each donor. Study-wide points: Patients' naive, central memory and Treg TCRB repertoires seemed closer to one another than those of healthy donors.

The length of the CDR3 is 13 residues. V lost 2 bases to trimming and J lost 5 bases, with 9 bases between them. Per germline, CDR1 MNHEY and CDR2 SMNVEV (reference sequence). V and J are TRBV27 and TRBJ1-2; D unclear. The clonotype was recovered from a woman between 18 and 29 years old in good health. The specimen sequenced was central memory CD4+ T cells from blood. The DNA for the CDR3 is TGTGCCAGCAGTTTAGGTCGTAGTTATGGCTACACCTTC. Amino acids: CASSLGRSYGYTF.